Below are 8 T cell receptor beta chains sequenced from a single sample in a study of blood T cell repertoires in COVID-19. Clones were sequenced by immunoSEQ multiplex PCR, and TCRdb holds only the in-frame ones, with some missing. The sample records about 76,000 clones, 87% being singletons. The sample was peripheral blood. Every receptor here comes from a man aged 25 to 40 with acute or convalescent COVID-19.

The CDR3, as DNA: TGTGCCTGGACCAGCGGGAGTATCTACGAGCAGTACTTC. It codes for CAWTSGSIYEQYF. The rearrangement joins TRBV30 to TRBJ2-7; TRBD2 aligns across 8 bases. Germline assignment: CDR1 GTSNPN and CDR2 SVGIG (reference sequence). V shed 4 bases and J 3 bases; nucleotides not matched to a gene: 5. The CDR3 is made up of 13 amino acids.

In the case of this clone: Other DNA variants within this sample encode the same CDR3. The V gene is TRBV19, the J gene TRBJ2-1; TRBD1 might be the D (6 bases). V was shortened by 3 bases and J by 8 bases, with 11 bases between the two germline ends. This CDR3 is built from 13 residues. Germline V CDR1 and CDR2: LNHDA, SQIVND (reference sequence). CDR3 region: CASSIPRGDEQFF. The CDR3 DNA follows: TGTGCCAGTAGTATCCCCAGGGGCGATGAGCAGTTCTTC.

The chain joins TRBV2 to TRBJ1-4, with unresolved D. The germline V gene has CDR1 SNHLY and CDR2 FYNNEI. Trimming removed 6 bases at V and 8 bases at J, with 13 bases between. This CDR3 region has 13 residues. CDR3 sequence: CASSRQVREKLFF. CDR3 sequence (DNA): TGTGCCAGCAGCAGGCAGGTTCGCGAAAAACTGTTTTTT. Supplemented by reference TRBV2 and TRBJ1-4, the full variable domain reads EPEVTQTPSHQVTQMGQEVILRCVPISNHLYFYWYRQILGQKVEFLVSFYNNEISEKSEIFDDQFSVERPDGSNFTLKIRSTKLEDSAMYFCASSRQVREKLFFGSGTQLSVL.

V is TRBV7-8 and J is TRBJ2-5, with 7 bases fitting TRBD2. Germline-derived CDR1 and CDR2 are SGHVS and FQNEAQ. This CDR3 has 14 residues. Trimming took 3 bases from V and 2 from J; bases not matched to a gene: 3. CDR3 region: CASSFTSAQETQYF. CDR3 nucleotides: TGTGCCAGCAGCTTTACTAGCGCACAAGAGACCCAGTACTTC. Using reference TRBV7-8 and TRBJ2-5 for the parts outside the CDR3, the full variable domain is GAGVSQSPRYKVAKRGQDVALRCDPISGHVSLFWYQQALGQGPEFLTYFQNEAQLDKSGLPSDRFFAERPEGSVSTLKIQRTQQEDSAVYLCASSFTSAQETQYFGPGTRLLVL.

The V gene is TRBV29-1, the J gene TRBJ2-7; 9 bases line up with TRBD1. Germline CDR1 reads SQVTM; CDR2 reads ANQGSEA. V dropped 3 bases and J dropped 5; count of bases not matched to a gene: 5. The CDR3 has 13 amino acids. The CDR3 sequence: CSVEGQGDNEQYF. The CDR3, as DNA: TGCAGCGTTGAGGGACAGGGAGATAACGAGCAGTACTTC.

V gene TRBV19 combines with J gene TRBJ1-2; D is perhaps TRBD1 (5 bases). CDR1 and CDR2 (germline): LNHDA, SQIVND (reference sequence). The V and J ends lost 6 bases and 4 bases respectively, with 12 bases between them. The CDR3 contains 13 residues. The DNA for the CDR3 is TGTGCCAGTAGGCCGAACAGGCCCTATGGCTACACCTTC. Translating it yields CASRPNRPYGYTF.

V and J are TRBV27 and TRBJ2-1; D call uncertain. This CDR3 is built from 13 residues. The ends were cut back, 8 bases at V and 7 bases at J, with 15 bases in the middle. CDR1 and CDR2 (germline): MNHEY, SMNVEV (reference sequence). Here the CDR3 reads CASCGRVNNEQFF. The CDR3 region has the DNA TGTGCCAGCTGTGGCCGGGTAAATAATGAGCAGTTCTTC.

A few counts support this clone. The chain combines TRBV30 with TRBJ1-1, with 7 bases matching TRBD1. With V trimmed by 2 bases and J by 5 bases, 5 bases remained unmatched. CDR1 is GTSNPN and CDR2 is SVGIG in the germline V gene (reference sequence). The length of the CDR3 is 13 residues. The CDR3 here is CAWSKGAGTEAFF. Here the CDR3 DNA reads TGTGCCTGGAGTAAGGGGGCTGGGACTGAAGCTTTCTTT.